This is a list of T cell receptor beta chains from one sample in a study of blood T cells in healthy people across ages. TCRdb redid the calling of the 5' RACE reads with MiXCR, one entry per CDR3 protein. The table includes hundreds of thousands of distinct CDR3 sequences, 40% to 50% detected once. The sample comprised blood. The receptors derive from an elderly man in good health. The CDR3 runs from the conserved cysteine through the conserved F or W. D genes are given only for firm matches. Part of the rows lack a size; the others show once, few, many or a class for expanded clones.

TRBJ2-5 NA TRBV5-1 NA CASSRWAGKRETQYF TGCGCCAGCAGCCGATGGGCGGGGAAGAGAGAGACCCAGTACTTC
TRBJ2-1 few TRBV9 TRBD2 CASTSGRASIEQFF TGTGCCAGCACGAGCGGGAGGGCCTCTATTGAGCAGTTCTTC
TRBJ2-1 NA TRBV6-2/TRBV6-3 TRBD2 CASSSTSGGANEQFF TGTGCCAGCAGTTCGACTAGCGGGGGGGCGAATGAGCAGTTCTTC
TRBJ2-5 NA TRBV3-1 TRBD2 CASSQDRTSGGLQETQYF TGTGCCAGCAGCCAAGATCGGACTAGCGGGGGCCTCCAAGAGACCCAGTACTTC
TRBJ2-7 NA TRBV20-1 NA CSAGIQGAYEQYF TGCAGTGCTGGTATACAGGGAGCCTACGAGCAGTACTTC
TRBJ2-3 NA TRBV24-1 NA CATSARGRGGWGTQYF TGTGCCACCAGTGCTCGCGGAAGGGGTGGATGGGGTACGCAGTATTTT
TRBJ2-1 NA TRBV12-3/TRBV12-4 NA CASSSLRGTNEQFF TGTGCCAGCAGCTCTCTTAGGGGGACCAATGAGCAGTTCTTC
TRBJ1-2 NA TRBV14 NA CASSQVGFSYGYTF TGTGCCAGCAGCCAAGTGGGATTCAGCTATGGCTACACCTTC
TRBJ2-1 few TRBV6-2/TRBV6-3 TRBD2 CASSYGFISGSNNEQFF TGTGCCAGCAGTTACGGGTTTATTAGCGGGAGTAACAATGAGCAGTTCTTC
TRBJ2-7 many TRBV7-2 NA CASSLRDYEQYF TGTGCCAGCAGCCTCCGGGACTACGAGCAGTACTTC
TRBJ2-3 few TRBV4-3 TRBD2 CASSQDRPSGGFGDTQYF TGCGCCAGCAGCCAAGATCGTCCTAGCGGGGGTTTCGGGGATACGCAGTATTTT
TRBJ2-6 NA TRBV7-3 TRBD1 CASSPRQGESSGAHVLTF TGTGCCAGCAGCCCTCGACAGGGGGAGAGCTCTGGGGCCCACGTCCTGACTTTC
TRBJ1-4 NA TRBV11-2 NA CASSLVTGPRNEKLFF TGTGCCAGCAGCTTAGTAACAGGTCCGCGGAATGAAAAACTGTTTTTT
TRBJ2-1 NA TRBV9 TRBD2 CASSVGGGGTYNEQFF TGTGCCAGCAGCGTAGGCGGGGGGGGAACATACAATGAGCAGTTCTTC
TRBJ1-5 NA TRBV7-2 TRBD1 CASRRAGTAVDQPQHF TGTGCCAGCAGGAGAGCAGGGACAGCTGTGGATCAGCCCCAGCATTTT
TRBJ1-2 few TRBV7-2 NA CASSPSRASSYTF TGTGCCAGCAGCCCATCTAGGGCTAGCAGCTACACCTTC
TRBJ1-1 NA TRBV29-1 NA CSVDIPGRGVFFF TGCAGCGTTGATATTCCAGGGAGGGGCGTTTTTTTCTTT
TRBJ1-2 NA TRBV5-1 NA CASSNGQLTNYGYTF TGCGCCAGCAGCAACGGACAGTTAACTAACTATGGCTACACCTTC
TRBJ2-5 NA TRBV10-2 NA CASRSEQETQYF TGCGCCAGCAGGTCGGAACAAGAGACCCAGTACTTC
TRBJ2-5 NA TRBV7-2 NA CASSLGPVERRETQYF TGTGCCAGCAGCTTAGGCCCCGTGGAGCGGAGAGAGACCCAGTACTTC
TRBJ2-3 many TRBV4-1 TRBD2 CASSQALAGTSTDTQYF TGCGCCAGCAGCCAAGCGCTAGCGGGGACCTCGACAGATACGCAGTATTTT
TRBJ2-5 NA TRBV11-2 NA CASSILQGETQYF TGTGCCAGCAGCATCCTGCAGGGTGAGACCCAGTACTTC
TRBJ2-2 NA TRBV20-1 NA CSAKDPGRYTGELFF TGCAGTGCGAAAGACCCGGGACGCTACACCGGGGAGCTGTTTTTT
TRBJ1-6 NA TRBV20-1 NA CSATTPTGSYNSPLHF TGCAGTGCTACGACCCCCACAGGGAGCTATAATTCACCCCTCCACTTT
TRBJ1-3 NA TRBV29-1 NA CSVWTSGNTIYF TGCAGCGTTTGGACCTCTGGAAACACCATATATTTT
TRBJ2-1 many TRBV6-6 TRBD2 CASSYSLLTSGRVYEQFF TGTGCCAGCAGTTACTCCCTCCTGACTAGCGGGAGAGTTTATGAGCAGTTCTTC
TRBJ2-3 NA TRBV15 TRBD2 CATSPGTSGGRDTQYF TGTGCCACCAGCCCGGGGACTAGCGGGGGACGAGATACGCAGTATTTT
TRBJ2-5 few TRBV4-3 NA CASSQGRGWGETQYF TGCGCCAGCAGCCAAGGGCGCGGATGGGGAGAGACCCAGTACTTC
TRBJ2-1 NA TRBV2 NA CASSEFVYNEQFF TGTGCCAGCAGTGAATTTGTCTACAATGAGCAGTTCTTC
TRBJ2-1 few TRBV6-6 NA CASSLGSVYEQFF TGTGCCAGCAGTTTGGGGAGTGTTTATGAGCAGTTCTTC
TRBJ2-3 once TRBV18 TRBD1 CASSPGTGGRDTQYF TGTGCCAGCTCACCTGGGACAGGGGGCAGGGATACGCAGTATTTT
TRBJ2-5 NA TRBV5-4 TRBD1 CASSLGLGTGRETQYF TGTGCCAGCAGCTTGGGCTTGGGGACAGGGAGAGAGACCCAGTACTTC
TRBJ2-5 many TRBV29-1 TRBD1 CSVGVTGGNLETQYF TGCAGCGTTGGGGTGACAGGGGGTAATTTGGAGACCCAGTACTTC
TRBJ2-5 NA TRBV9 NA CASSVGGRGKQETQYF TGTGCCAGCAGCGTAGGGGGCAGGGGTAAGCAAGAGACCCAGTACTTC
TRBJ1-2 few TRBV20-1 NA CSARDHALILKGGYTF TGCAGTGCTAGAGATCATGCTCTCATCCTCAAGGGCGGCTACACCTTC
TRBJ2-3 NA TRBV7-2 TRBD2 CASKATSDRGTDTQYF TGTGCCAGCAAAGCCACTAGCGATCGGGGCACAGATACGCAGTATTTT
TRBJ2-3 NA TRBV7-9 NA CASSLGFPSASTDTQYF TGTGCCAGCAGCTTAGGCTTCCCTAGCGCCTCCACAGATACGCAGTATTTT
TRBJ1-2 NA TRBV4-3 TRBD1 CASSQVDRGVEGYTF TGCGCCAGCAGCCAAGTGGACAGGGGGGTTGAGGGCTACACCTTC